Sequencing of this T cell receptor (beta chain) was carried out in a study of CD8 T cells in Susac syndrome. Random hexamers were used to reverse transcribe roughly 0.5 to 1 ug of RNA. The immunoSEQ assay covered 54 Vbeta and 13 Jbeta segments for CDR3. Using its own MiXCR run on the immunoSEQ multiplex PCR reads, TCRdb lists one record per CDR3 protein. In the table there are under 150,000 distinct CDR3 sequences, over 75% of which are singletons. CDR1 and CDR2 (germline): SEHNR, FQNEAQ (reference sequence). This CDR3 region has 17 residues. Trimming shortened V by 4 bases and J by 5 bases, and 23 bases separated the two germline ends.

The chain is built from TRBV7-9 and TRBJ2-5, with D uncertain. The TCR comes from a human donor with multiple sclerosis. Source material: CD8+ T cells from PBMCs. This CDR3 reads CASSYPDGTHLGETQYF. Here the CDR3 DNA reads TGTGCCAGCAGCTACCCTGATGGAACACATCTTGGGGAGACCCAGTACTTC.